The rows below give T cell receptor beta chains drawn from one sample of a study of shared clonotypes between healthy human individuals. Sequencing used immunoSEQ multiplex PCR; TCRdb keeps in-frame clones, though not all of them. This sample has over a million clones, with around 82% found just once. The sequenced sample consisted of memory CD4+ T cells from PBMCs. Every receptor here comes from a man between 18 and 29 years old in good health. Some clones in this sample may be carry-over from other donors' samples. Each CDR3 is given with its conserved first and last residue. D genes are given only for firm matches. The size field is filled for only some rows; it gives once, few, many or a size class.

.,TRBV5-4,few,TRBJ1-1,CASSLGGTLNTEAFF,TGTGCCAGCAGCTTGGGGGGGACCCTGAACACTGAAGCTTTCTTT
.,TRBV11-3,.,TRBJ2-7,CASSRGVGSSYEQYF,TGTGCCAGCAGCCGAGGGGTGGGAAGCTCCTACGAGCAGTACTTC
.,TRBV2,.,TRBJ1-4,CASSETFMREKLFF,TGTGCCAGCAGTGAGACTTTCATGCGTGAAAAACTGTTTTTT
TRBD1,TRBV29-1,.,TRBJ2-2,CSVLGQGTAGELFF,TGCAGCGTTTTAGGACAGGGCACGGCAGGGGAGCTGTTTTTT
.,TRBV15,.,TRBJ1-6,CATSRDLAPLQATSPLHF,TGTGCCACCAGCAGAGATTTGGCACCTCTACAGGCCACCTCACCCCTCCACTTT
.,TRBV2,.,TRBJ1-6,CASSPSGNSPLHF,TGTGCCAGCAGTCCCTCGGGGAATTCACCCCTCCACTTT
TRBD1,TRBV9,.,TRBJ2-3,CASSVGDSQFGGTQYF,TGTGCCAGCAGCGTAGGGGACAGCCAATTCGGTGGTACGCAGTATTTT
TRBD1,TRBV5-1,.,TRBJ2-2,CASSSGQGTNGELFF,TGCGCCAGCAGCTCCGGACAGGGCACCAACGGGGAGCTGTTTTTT
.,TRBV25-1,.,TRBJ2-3,CASSDSSTSGSRGGTQYF,TGTGCCAGCAGTGACTCCAGCACTAGCGGTTCCAGGGGGGGTACGCAGTATTTT
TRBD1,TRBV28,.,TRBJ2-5,CASSPGQGSPALETQYF,TGTGCCAGCAGTCCGGGACAGGGGTCACCAGCATTAGAGACCCAGTACTTC
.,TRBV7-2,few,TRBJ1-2,CASSPSLTGYTF,TGTGCCAGCAGCCCGTCATTAACCGGCTACACCTTC
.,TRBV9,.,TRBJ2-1,CASSVSTSNEQFF,TGTGCCAGCAGCGTATCTACTAGCAATGAGCAGTTCTTC
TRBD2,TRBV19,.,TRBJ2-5,CASSMGTSGRPRETQYF,TGTGCCAGTAGTATGGGGACTAGCGGGAGGCCGCGGGAGACCCAGTACTTC